The source of this T cell receptor beta chain is a study of spatial heterogeneity in lung cancer. Time point here: sample taken at primary tumor resection. Unsorted tumor, nontumor lung tissue or cryopreserved PBMC supplied the whole RNA. Each TCR cDNA molecule bore a unique molecular identifier. MiXCR, applied by TCRdb to the 5' RACE reads, yields one record per CDR3 protein. The sample includes roughly 16,000 distinct CDR3 sequences, around 6.2% of them seen just once. This clonotype was found many times. The target antigen is unknown. This beta chain slipped into a library made for alpha chains as a stray read, so its size is not meaningful. Regarding the study as a whole: Expanded intratumoral alpha and beta TCR counts tracked tumor mutation counts.

The origin of this receptor is a male donor with early-stage non-small cell lung cancer. Specimen: lung tumor tissue, collected at surgery.

The CDR3 loop reads CASSYSQRSYEQYF. CDR3 DNA sequence: TGTGCCAGCAGTTACTCCCAGCGCTCCTACGAGCAGTACTTC. The chain is built from TRBV6-5 and TRBJ2-7; D uncertain. The germline CDR1 and CDR2 sequences are MNHEY and SVGAGI. There are 14 residues in the CDR3. V was clipped by 0 bases and J by 0 bases, with 6 bases between them.